This T cell receptor (beta chain) is from a study of neoadjuvant anti-PD-1 for oral cavity cancer. Time point described: after neoadjuvant nivolumab, at surgical resection. V shed 5 bases and J shed 4 bases, with 8 bases lying between them. In germline, CDR1 is LNHDA, CDR2 SQIVND (reference sequence). This CDR3 region has 12 residues. Some clones are missing from TCRdb's copy, which holds only in-frame ones; the method was immunoSEQ multiplex PCR. The sample consists of 14,000 or so clones, 71% of them appearing once. The V and J genes are TRBV19 and TRBJ1-1; D is undetermined. This TCR came from a person aged 40 to 85 with oral cavity squamous cell carcinoma. The sequences come from PBMCs, collected after nivolumab (anti-PD-1) treatment. The CDR3 is CASSYLGTEAFF. The DNA of the CDR3 is TGTGCCAGTAGTTACCTAGGCACTGAAGCTTTCTTT.